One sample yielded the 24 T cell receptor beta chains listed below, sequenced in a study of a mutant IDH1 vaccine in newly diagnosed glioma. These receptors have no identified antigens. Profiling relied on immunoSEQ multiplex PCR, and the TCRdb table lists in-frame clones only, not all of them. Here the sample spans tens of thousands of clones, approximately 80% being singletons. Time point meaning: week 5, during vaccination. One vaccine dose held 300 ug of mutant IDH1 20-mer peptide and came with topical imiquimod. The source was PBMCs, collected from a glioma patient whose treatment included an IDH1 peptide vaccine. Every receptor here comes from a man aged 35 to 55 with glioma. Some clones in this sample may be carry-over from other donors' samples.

CDR3 in DNA: TGTGCCATCAGTGAGTCCGTAGCGGGGGGATATTCTAGCACAGATACGCAGTATTTT. Translation: CAISESVAGGYSSTDTQYF. This chain connects TRBV10-3 to TRBJ2-3; 10 bases agree with TRBD2. The V and J ends lost 0 bases and 0 bases, in that order; junction bases with no gene match: 9. This CDR3 region has 19 residues. CDR1 and CDR2 (germline): ENHRY, SYGVKD.

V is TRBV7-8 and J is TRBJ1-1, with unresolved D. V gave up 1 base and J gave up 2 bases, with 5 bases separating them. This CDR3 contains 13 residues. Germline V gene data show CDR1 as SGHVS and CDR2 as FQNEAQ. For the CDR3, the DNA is TGTGCCAGCAGCTTAGAAGGTAACACTGAAGCTTTCTTT. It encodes CASSLEGNTEAFF.

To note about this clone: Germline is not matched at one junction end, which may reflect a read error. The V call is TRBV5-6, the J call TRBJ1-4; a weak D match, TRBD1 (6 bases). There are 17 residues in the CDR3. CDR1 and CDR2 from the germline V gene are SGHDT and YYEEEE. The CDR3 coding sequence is TGTGCCAGCAGCCTACAGGGCCCAGCGTCCCTTAATCAAAAACTGTTTTTT. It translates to CASSLQGPASLNQKLFF.

The CDR3 loop is CASSATAVGADTQYF. The DNA of the CDR3 is TGTGCCAGCAGCGCGACAGCTGTCGGCGCAGATACGCAGTATTTT. The rearrangement uses TRBV2 and TRBJ2-3; D is possibly TRBD1 (5 bases). The germline V gene has CDR1 SNHLY and CDR2 FYNNEI. Trimming removed 6 bases at V and 4 bases at J, with 17 bases between. This CDR3 region has 15 residues.

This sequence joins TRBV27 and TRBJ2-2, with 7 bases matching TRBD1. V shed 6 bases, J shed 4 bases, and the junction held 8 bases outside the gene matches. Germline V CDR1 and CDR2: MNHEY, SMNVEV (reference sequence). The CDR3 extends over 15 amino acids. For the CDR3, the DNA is TGTGCCAGCAGAAGGGGACAGACGGGCACCGGGGAGCTGTTTTTT. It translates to CASRRGQTGTGELFF.

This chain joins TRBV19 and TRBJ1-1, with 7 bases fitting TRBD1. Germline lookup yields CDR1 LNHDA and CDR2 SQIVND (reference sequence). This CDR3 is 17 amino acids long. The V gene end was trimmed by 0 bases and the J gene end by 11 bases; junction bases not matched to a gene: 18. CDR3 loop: CASSIEILGQLPLGAFF. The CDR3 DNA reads TGTGCCAGTAGTATAGAAATCTTGGGACAGCTACCCTTAGGGGCTTTCTTT. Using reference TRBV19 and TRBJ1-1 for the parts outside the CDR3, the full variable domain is DGGITQSPKYLFRKEGQNVTLSCEQNLNHDAMYWYRQDPGQGLRLIYYSQIVNDFQKGDIAEGYSVSREKKESFPLTVTSAQKNPTAFYLCASSIEILGQLPLGAFFGQGTRLTVV.

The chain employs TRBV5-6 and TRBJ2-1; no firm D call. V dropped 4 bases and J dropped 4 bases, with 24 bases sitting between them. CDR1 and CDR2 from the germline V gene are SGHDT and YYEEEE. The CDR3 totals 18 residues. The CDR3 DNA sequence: TGTGCCAGCAGCCTGTATTGGATAGGTAAAACTCCTTACAATGAGCAGTTCTTC. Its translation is CASSLYWIGKTPYNEQFF.

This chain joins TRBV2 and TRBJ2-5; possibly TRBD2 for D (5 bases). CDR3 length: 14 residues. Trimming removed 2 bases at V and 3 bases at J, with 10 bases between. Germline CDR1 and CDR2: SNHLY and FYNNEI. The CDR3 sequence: CASSERESKETQYF. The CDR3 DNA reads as TGTGCCAGCAGTGAAAGGGAGAGCAAAGAGACCCAGTACTTC.

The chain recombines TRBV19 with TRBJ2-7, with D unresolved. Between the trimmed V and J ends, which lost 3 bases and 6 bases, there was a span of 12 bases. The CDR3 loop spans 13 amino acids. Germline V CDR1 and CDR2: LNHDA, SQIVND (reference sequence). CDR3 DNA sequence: TGTGCCAGTAGTATTCGGTCGGCTCTCGAGCAGTACTTC. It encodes CASSIRSALEQYF.

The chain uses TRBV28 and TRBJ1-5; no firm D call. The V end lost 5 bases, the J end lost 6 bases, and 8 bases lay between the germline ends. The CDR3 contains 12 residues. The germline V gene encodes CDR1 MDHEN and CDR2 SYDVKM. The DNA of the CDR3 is TGTGCCAGCAGTCCGGGGTTTCAGCCCCAGCATTTT. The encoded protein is CASSPGFQPQHF.

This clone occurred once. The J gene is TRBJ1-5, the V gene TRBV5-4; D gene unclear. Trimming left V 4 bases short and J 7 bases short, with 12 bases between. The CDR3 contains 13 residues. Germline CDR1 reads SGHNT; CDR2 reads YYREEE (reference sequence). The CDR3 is CASSAAPGQPQHF. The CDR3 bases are TGTGCCAGCAGCGCAGCCCCGGGGCAGCCCCAGCATTTT.

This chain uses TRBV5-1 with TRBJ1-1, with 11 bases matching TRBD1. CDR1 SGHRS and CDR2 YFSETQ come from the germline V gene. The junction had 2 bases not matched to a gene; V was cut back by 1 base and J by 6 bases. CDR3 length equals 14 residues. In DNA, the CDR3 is TGCGCCAGCAGCTTGTCGGGACAGGGGGCTGAAGCTTTCTTT. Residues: CASSLSGQGAEAFF.

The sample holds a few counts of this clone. The CDR3 sequence is CASSGDRGNSYNSPLHF. For the CDR3, the DNA is TGCGCCAGCAGTGGGGACAGGGGCAACTCCTATAATTCACCCCTCCACTTT. The chain links TRBV5-1 to TRBJ1-6, with 10 bases lining up with TRBD1. V lost 5 bases and J lost 0; bases outside the gene matches: 5. CDR3 length: 17 amino acids. Germline V CDR1 and CDR2: SGHRS, YFSETQ.

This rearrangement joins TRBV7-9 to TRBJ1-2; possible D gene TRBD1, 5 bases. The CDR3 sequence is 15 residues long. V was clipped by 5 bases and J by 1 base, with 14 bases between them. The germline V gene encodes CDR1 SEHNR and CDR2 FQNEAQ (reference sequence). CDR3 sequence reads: CASSPPDTFNYGYTF. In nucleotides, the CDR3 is TGTGCCAGCAGCCCGCCGGACACCTTTAACTATGGCTACACCTTC.

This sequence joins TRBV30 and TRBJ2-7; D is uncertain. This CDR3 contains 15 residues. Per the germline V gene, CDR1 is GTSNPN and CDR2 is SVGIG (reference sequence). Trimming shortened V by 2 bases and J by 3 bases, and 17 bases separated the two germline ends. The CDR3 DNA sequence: TGTGCCTGGAGTCGATTCTCGTCAGCCCTCTACGAGCAGTACTTC. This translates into CAWSRFSSALYEQYF.

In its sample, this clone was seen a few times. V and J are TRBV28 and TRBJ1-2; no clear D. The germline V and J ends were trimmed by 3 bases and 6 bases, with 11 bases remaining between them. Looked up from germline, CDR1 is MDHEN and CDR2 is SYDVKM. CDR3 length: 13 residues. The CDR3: CASSFLVFDGYTF. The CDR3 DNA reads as TGTGCCAGCAGTTTTCTAGTGTTCGATGGCTACACCTTC.

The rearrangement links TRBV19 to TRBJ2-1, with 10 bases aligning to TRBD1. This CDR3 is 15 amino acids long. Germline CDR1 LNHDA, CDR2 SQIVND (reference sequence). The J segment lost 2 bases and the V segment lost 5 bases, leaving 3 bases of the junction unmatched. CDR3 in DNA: TGTGCCAGTAGTGCGACAGGGGGCGCCTACAATGAGCAGTTCTTC. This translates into CASSATGGAYNEQFF. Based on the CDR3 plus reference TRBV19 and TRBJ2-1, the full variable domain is DGGITQSPKYLFRKEGQNVTLSCEQNLNHDAMYWYRQDPGQGLRLIYYSQIVNDFQKGDIAEGYSVSREKKESFPLTVTSAQKNPTAFYLCASSATGGAYNEQFFGPGTRLTVL.

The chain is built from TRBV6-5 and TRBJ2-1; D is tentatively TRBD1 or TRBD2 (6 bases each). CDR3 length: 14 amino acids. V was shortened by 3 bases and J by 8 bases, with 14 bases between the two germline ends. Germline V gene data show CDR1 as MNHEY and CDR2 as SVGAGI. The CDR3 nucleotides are TGTGCCAGCAGTTATAGGGGGGCCCTCGATGAGCAGTTCTTC. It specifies CASSYRGALDEQFF.

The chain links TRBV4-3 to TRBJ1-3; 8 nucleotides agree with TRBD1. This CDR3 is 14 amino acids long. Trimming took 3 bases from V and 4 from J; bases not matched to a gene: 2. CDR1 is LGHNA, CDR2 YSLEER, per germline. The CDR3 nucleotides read TGCGCCAGCAGCCAGACAGGGGTAGGAAACACCATATATTTT. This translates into CASSQTGVGNTIYF.

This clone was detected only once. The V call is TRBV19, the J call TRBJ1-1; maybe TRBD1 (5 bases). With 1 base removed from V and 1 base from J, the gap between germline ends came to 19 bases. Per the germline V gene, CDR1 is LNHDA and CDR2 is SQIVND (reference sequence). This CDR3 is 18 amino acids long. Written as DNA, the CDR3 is TGTGCCAGTAGTATAGGGAGTCAAACCCTGGGGACGAACACTGAAGCTTTCTTT. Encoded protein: CASSIGSQTLGTNTEAFF.

The CDR3 protein is CAWSRRARNTEAFF. CDR3 bases: TGTGCCTGGAGCCGCCGGGCAAGGAACACTGAAGCTTTCTTT. The chain couples TRBV30 to TRBJ1-1; no definite D call. Looked up from germline, CDR1 is GTSNPN and CDR2 is SVGIG (reference sequence). V was pared by 3 bases and J by 1 base, with 12 bases between. This CDR3 comprises 14 residues. The full variable domain, its missing parts supplied by reference TRBV30 and TRBJ1-1, is SQTIHQWPATLVQPVGSPLSLECTVEGTSNPNLYWYRQAAGRGLQLLFYSVGIGQISSEVPQNLSASRPQDRQFILSSKKLLLSDSGFYLCAWSRRARNTEAFFGQGTRLTVV.

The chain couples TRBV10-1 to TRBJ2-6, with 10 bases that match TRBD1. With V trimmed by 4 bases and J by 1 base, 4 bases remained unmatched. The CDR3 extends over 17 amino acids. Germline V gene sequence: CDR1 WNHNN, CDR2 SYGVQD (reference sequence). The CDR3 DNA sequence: TGCGCCAGCAGTGGACAGGGGGCTTTTTCTGGGGCCAACGTCCTGACTTTC. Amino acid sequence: CASSGQGAFSGANVLTF.

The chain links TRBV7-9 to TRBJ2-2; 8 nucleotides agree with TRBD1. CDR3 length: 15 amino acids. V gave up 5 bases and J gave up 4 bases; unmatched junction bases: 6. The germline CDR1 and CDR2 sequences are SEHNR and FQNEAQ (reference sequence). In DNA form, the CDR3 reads TGTGCCAGCAGCCCCACGACAGGGGCCACCGGGGAGCTGTTTTTT. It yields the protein CASSPTTGATGELFF.

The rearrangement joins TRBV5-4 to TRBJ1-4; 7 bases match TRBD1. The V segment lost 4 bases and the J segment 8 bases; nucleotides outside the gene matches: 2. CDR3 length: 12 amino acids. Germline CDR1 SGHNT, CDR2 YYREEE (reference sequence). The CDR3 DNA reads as TGTGCCAGCAGCACCAGGGGGGAAAAACTGTTTTTT. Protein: CASSTRGEKLFF.